The rows below give T cell receptor beta chains drawn from one sample of a study of cytotoxic CD8 clonotypes in ibrutinib-treated CLL. TCRdb keeps only in-frame clones here, not all; method: immunoSEQ multiplex PCR. The sample shows 35,000 to 40,000 clones, 70% to 80% of them seen only once. This sample comprised PBMCs, obtained at disease progression, from a patient treated with ibrutinib. These receptors all come from a human donor with chronic lymphocytic leukemia. Both conserved end residues are part of each CDR3. The D gene is left open where the match is weak. Only some rows state a clone size, as once, few, many or a class for expanded clones.

clone size: .
V gene: TRBV10-2
J gene: TRBJ2-3
D gene: TRBD2
CDR3 protein: CASSELSGGADTQYF
CDR3 DNA: TGCGCCAGCAGTGAGCTATCGGGGGGGGCAGATACGCAGTATTTT

clone size: .
V gene: TRBV6-1
J gene: TRBJ2-3
D gene: TRBD1
CDR3 protein: CASSPGQGMTDTQYF
CDR3 DNA: TGTGCCAGCAGCCCGGGACAGGGGATGACAGATACGCAGTATTTT

clone size: .
V gene: TRBV10-3
J gene: TRBJ2-3
D gene: TRBD2
CDR3 protein: CAISDPTTSGGGDTQYF
CDR3 DNA: TGTGCCATCAGTGACCCGACGACTAGCGGGGGCGGAGATACGCAGTATTTT

clone size: once
V gene: TRBV6-5
J gene: TRBJ2-7
D gene: .
CDR3 protein: CASSSDKTYEQYF
CDR3 DNA: TGTGCCAGCAGTTCAGACAAGACCTACGAGCAGTACTTC

clone size: .
V gene: TRBV6-1
J gene: TRBJ1-5
D gene: .
CDR3 protein: CASSEAGATQPQHF
CDR3 DNA: TGTGCCAGCAGTGAAGCAGGGGCGACTCAGCCCCAGCATTTT

clone size: .
V gene: TRBV5-1
J gene: TRBJ2-1
D gene: .
CDR3 protein: CASSLTGSPYNEQFF
CDR3 DNA: TGCGCCAGCAGCTTGACAGGGAGTCCCTACAATGAGCAGTTCTTC

clone size: .
V gene: TRBV4-1
J gene: TRBJ1-2
D gene: .
CDR3 protein: CASSQAGGNYGYTF
CDR3 DNA: TGCGCCAGCAGCCAAGCGGGAGGTAACTATGGCTACACCTTC

clone size: .
V gene: TRBV7-8
J gene: TRBJ2-5
D gene: .
CDR3 protein: CASSLFETQYF
CDR3 DNA: TGTGCCAGCAGCTTATTCGAGACCCAGTACTTC

clone size: .
V gene: TRBV2
J gene: TRBJ2-7
D gene: .
CDR3 protein: CASSPRGTDGEQYF
CDR3 DNA: TGTGCCAGCAGTCCCCGGGGTACAGATGGCGAGCAGTACTTC

clone size: .
V gene: TRBV20-1
J gene: TRBJ2-7
D gene: .
CDR3 protein: CSAGQTRQYF
CDR3 DNA: TGCAGTGCGGGCCAGACCAGGCAGTACTTC

clone size: .
V gene: TRBV29-1
J gene: TRBJ2-1
D gene: .
CDR3 protein: CSVDQGQGSEQFF
CDR3 DNA: TGCAGCGTTGACCAAGGACAAGGGAGTGAGCAGTTCTTC

clone size: .
V gene: TRBV14
J gene: TRBJ2-3
D gene: TRBD1
CDR3 protein: CASSQGRDRVTDTQYF
CDR3 DNA: TGTGCCAGCAGCCAAGGCCGGGACAGGGTAACGGATACGCAGTATTTT

clone size: medium-sized
V gene: TRBV20-1
J gene: TRBJ2-3
D gene: .
CDR3 protein: CSAGRASTQYF
CDR3 DNA: TGCAGTGCTGGAAGGGCTAGCACGCAGTATTTT

clone size: .
V gene: TRBV7-9
J gene: TRBJ2-1
D gene: .
CDR3 protein: CASSWGRINEQFF
CDR3 DNA: TGTGCCAGCAGCTGGGGACGTATCAATGAGCAGTTCTTC

clone size: .
V gene: TRBV5-1
J gene: TRBJ2-5
D gene: TRBD1
CDR3 protein: CASSAPDRALGAQYF
CDR3 DNA: TGCGCCAGCAGCGCGCCCGACAGGGCCCTAGGGGCCCAGTACTTC

clone size: .
V gene: TRBV2
J gene: TRBJ2-5
D gene: TRBD2
CDR3 protein: CASSVAGSYQETQYF
CDR3 DNA: TGTGCCAGCAGTGTAGCGGGATCGTACCAAGAGACCCAGTACTTC

clone size: .
V gene: TRBV5-1
J gene: TRBJ2-5
D gene: .
CDR3 protein: CASSPLGQGLQETQYF
CDR3 DNA: TGCGCCAGCAGCCCCCTTGGGCAGGGGCTTCAAGAGACCCAGTACTTC

clone size: .
V gene: TRBV5-1
J gene: TRBJ2-7
D gene: .
CDR3 protein: CASSLEGYEQYF
CDR3 DNA: TGCGCCAGCAGCTTGGAAGGCTACGAGCAGTACTTC

clone size: .
V gene: TRBV6-4
J gene: TRBJ2-7
D gene: .
CDR3 protein: CASSDSKVVF
CDR3 DNA: TGTGCCAGCAGTGACTCGAAAGTGGTCTTC

clone size: .
V gene: TRBV5-1
J gene: TRBJ2-1
D gene: TRBD1
CDR3 protein: CASSLEGTDVSYNEQFF
CDR3 DNA: TGCGCCAGCAGCTTAGAAGGGACAGACGTCTCCTACAATGAGCAGTTCTTC

clone size: .
V gene: TRBV6-1
J gene: TRBJ1-1
D gene: .
CDR3 protein: CASRIRGEVNTEAFF
CDR3 DNA: TGTGCCAGCAGGATCAGGGGCGAGGTGAACACTGAAGCTTTCTTT

clone size: once
V gene: TRBV2
J gene: TRBJ2-2
D gene: .
CDR3 protein: CASSGRWSRAPSGELFF
CDR3 DNA: TGTGCCAGCAGCGGAAGGTGGTCTAGGGCCCCGTCCGGGGAGCTGTTTTTT

clone size: .
V gene: TRBV18
J gene: TRBJ2-7
D gene: TRBD1
CDR3 protein: CASSTRDRGCEQYF
CDR3 DNA: TGTGCCAGCTCAACCCGGGACAGGGGCTGCGAGCAGTACTTC

clone size: once
V gene: TRBV4-1
J gene: TRBJ2-5
D gene: .
CDR3 protein: CASSPMGGQRAETQYF
CDR3 DNA: TGCGCCAGCAGCCCCATGGGGGGACAAAGGGCAGAGACCCAGTACTTC

clone size: .
V gene: TRBV7-9
J gene: TRBJ2-7
D gene: .
CDR3 protein: CASSLVSGQYF
CDR3 DNA: TGTGCCAGCAGCTTAGTTTCCGGGCAGTACTTC

clone size: few
V gene: TRBV6-5
J gene: TRBJ2-3
D gene: .
CDR3 protein: CASSREDTQYF
CDR3 DNA: TGTGCCAGCAGCCGAGAAGATACGCAGTATTTT

clone size: .
V gene: TRBV7-8
J gene: TRBJ2-1
D gene: TRBD2
CDR3 protein: CASSLERGGYNEQFF
CDR3 DNA: TGTGCCAGCAGCCTCGAGCGGGGGGGTTACAATGAGCAGTTCTTC

clone size: .
V gene: TRBV29-1
J gene: TRBJ1-5
D gene: .
CDR3 protein: CSVGERNQPQHF
CDR3 DNA: TGCAGCGTTGGGGAGCGCAATCAGCCCCAGCATTTT

clone size: .
V gene: TRBV11-2
J gene: TRBJ2-2
D gene: .
CDR3 protein: CASSRNLLVREYLRGELFF
CDR3 DNA: TGTGCCAGCAGCCGAAACCTTCTAGTCCGGGAGTACCTTCGGGGGGAGCTGTTTTTT

clone size: .
V gene: TRBV2
J gene: TRBJ1-4
D gene: .
CDR3 protein: CASSRTGEEKLFF
CDR3 DNA: TGTGCCAGCTCCCGGACCGGAGAAGAAAAACTGTTTTTT

clone size: .
V gene: TRBV5-6
J gene: TRBJ2-1
D gene: .
CDR3 protein: CASSLVVTDNEQFF
CDR3 DNA: TGTGCCAGCAGCTTGGTCGTCACCGACAATGAGCAGTTCTTC

clone size: .
V gene: TRBV19
J gene: TRBJ1-2
D gene: .
CDR3 protein: CAAAGGFGYGYTF
CDR3 DNA: TGTGCCGCCGCTGGAGGCTTTGGCTATGGCTACACCTTC

clone size: .
V gene: TRBV27
J gene: TRBJ2-5
D gene: TRBD1
CDR3 protein: CASSSGQAQETQYF
CDR3 DNA: TGTGCCAGCAGTTCGGGACAGGCCCAGGAGACCCAGTACTTC

clone size: .
V gene: TRBV7-8
J gene: TRBJ2-3
D gene: TRBD2
CDR3 protein: CASSSSGGPSDTQYF
CDR3 DNA: TGTGCCAGCAGCAGTAGCGGGGGGCCCTCAGATACGCAGTATTTT

clone size: once
V gene: TRBV6-1
J gene: TRBJ1-3
D gene: .
CDR3 protein: CASSEPIGNTIYF
CDR3 DNA: TGTGCCAGCAGTGAACCTATAGGAAACACCATATATTTT

clone size: .
V gene: TRBV15
J gene: TRBJ2-7
D gene: TRBD1
CDR3 protein: CATSRGGTDKPYEQYF
CDR3 DNA: TGTGCCACCAGCAGAGGTGGGACAGACAAACCCTACGAGCAGTACTTC

clone size: .
V gene: TRBV9
J gene: TRBJ2-3
D gene: TRBD2
CDR3 protein: CASATTWGGADTQYF
CDR3 DNA: TGTGCCAGCGCCACTACCTGGGGAGGGGCAGATACGCAGTATTTT

clone size: few
V gene: TRBV28
J gene: TRBJ2-3
D gene: TRBD2
CDR3 protein: CASSPPSGLTDTQYF
CDR3 DNA: TGTGCCAGCAGTCCTCCTAGCGGTCTCACAGATACGCAGTATTTT

clone size: .
V gene: TRBV2
J gene: TRBJ2-5
D gene: .
CDR3 protein: CASSEGGGTWETQYF
CDR3 DNA: TGTGCCAGCAGTGAGGGGGGAGGTACTTGGGAGACCCAGTACTTC

clone size: few
V gene: TRBV19
J gene: TRBJ1-4
D gene: TRBD1
CDR3 protein: CASSIGTGFTNEKLFF
CDR3 DNA: TGTGCCAGTAGTATTGGGACAGGGTTTACTAATGAAAAACTGTTTTTT